This T cell receptor (beta chain) was recovered during a study of cytomegalovirus exposure and HLA in healthy donors. The study's findings and limits: Presence/absence analyses treated sequencing depth as roughly uniform across donors. The authors enumerated over 150 TCR beta chains as linked to cytomegalovirus.

The CDR3 is made up of 14 amino acids. The V and J ends lost 5 bases and 4 bases, in that order; junction bases with no gene match: 4. Germline assignment: CDR1 SEHNR and CDR2 FQNEAQ (reference sequence). Both 60 Vbeta primers and 13 Jbeta primers went into the PCR. This table comes from immunoSEQ multiplex PCR, and its TCRdb copy is limited to in-frame clones, with some not included. The data contain 100,000 to 130,000 clones, 81% of them singletons. Comment on this clone: The antigen remains undetermined.

The sequenced sample consisted of PBMCs. The sequence was obtained from a man aged 25-45 years in good health and CMV-seronegative. This chain links TRBV7-9 with TRBJ2-2, with 7 nucleotides matching TRBD2. The CDR3 protein is CASSPGGSTGELFF. The CDR3 DNA is TGTGCCAGCAGCCCCGGCGGGAGCACCGGGGAGCTGTTTTTT.